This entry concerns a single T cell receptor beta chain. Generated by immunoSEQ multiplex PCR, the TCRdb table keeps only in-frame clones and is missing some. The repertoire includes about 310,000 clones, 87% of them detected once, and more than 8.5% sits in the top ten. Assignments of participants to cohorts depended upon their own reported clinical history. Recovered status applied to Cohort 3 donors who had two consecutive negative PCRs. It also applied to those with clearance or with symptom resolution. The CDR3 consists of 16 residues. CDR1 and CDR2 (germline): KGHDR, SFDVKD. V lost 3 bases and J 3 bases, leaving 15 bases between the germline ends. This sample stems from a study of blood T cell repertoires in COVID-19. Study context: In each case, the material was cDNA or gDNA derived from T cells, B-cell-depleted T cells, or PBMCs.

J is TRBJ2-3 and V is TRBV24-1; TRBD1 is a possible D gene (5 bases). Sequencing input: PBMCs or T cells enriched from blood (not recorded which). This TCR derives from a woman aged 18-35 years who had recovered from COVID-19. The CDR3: CATSDTQVWETDTQYF. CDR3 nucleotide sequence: TGTGCCACCAGTGATACACAGGTTTGGGAAACAGATACGCAGTATTTT.